One T cell receptor beta chain is described in this entry. Its recognized antigen is unknown. There are no base qualities to consult, and no much larger clone falls within one base. V and J are truncated by 9 bases and 2 bases respectively, leaving an intervening sequence of 7 bases. Inclusive of the bounding cysteine and phenylalanine, the CDR3 is 11 residues long. Only CDR3 DNA remains: 33 bases, in frame from the first base. CDR1 and CDR2 were assigned from the germline V gene (reference sequence) as MNHEY and SMNVEV. This sample is part of a study of control samples from healthy donors and cancer patients (TCRdb year 2020). The receptor library was made with the immunoSEQ multiplex PCR assay. Sourced from immuneACCESS, this table was stored by TCRdb with only in-frame sequences that have V and J called. A share of the clones is absent; for the studies checked, an unresolved V gene accounts for under half, and the remainder has no known explanation. In all, the sample holds about 40,000 clones, and 92% of those were seen once. The biggest ten clones account for less than 4.5% of the sample.

The chain was built from TRBV27 and TRBJ1-2, with no confidently assigned D gene. The sample taken for sequencing was blood. This TCR was sampled from a woman aged 50 to 60 in good health. The sequence in DNA is TGTGCCAGGAGACTCAACTATGGCTACACCTTC. Translated, this is CARRLNYGYTF.